The 12 T cell receptor beta chains given below trace back to one sample, sequenced in a study of CXCR3-negative and CXCR3-positive naive CD8 T cells. The libraries of TRB cDNA were constructed through 5' RACE using UMI labels. TCRdb derives one entry per CDR3 protein from the 5' RACE reads, leaving out DNA. The sample features 3,000 to 4,000 distinct CDR3 sequences, with about 2.2% in its top ten. The sample comprised naive CXCR3- CD8+ T cells from blood. Subset noted: CD45RO-CCR7+CD27+CD95- naive CD8+ T cells lacking CXCR3 (TNR3-). The receptors were gathered from a human donor in good health. Some clones in this sample may be carry-over from other donors' samples.

Measured by frequency, this clonotype is medium-sized. V and J are TRBV20-1 and TRBJ1-1; checking the TCRdb D call of TRBD1 is not possible without DNA. Germline CDR1 reads DFQATT; CDR2 reads SNEGSKA (reference sequence). The length of the CDR3 is 13 residues. CDR3 region: CSARTPVNTEAFF.

This clonotype is medium-sized by frequency. The chain uses TRBV7-9 and TRBJ2-1; the TCRdb call, TRBD2, lacks DNA for checking. The CDR3 contains 15 residues. The germline V gene encodes CDR1 SEHNR and CDR2 FQNEAQ (reference sequence). CDR3 sequence: CASSVDGGHYNEQFF.

The chain combines TRBV7-2 with TRBJ1-2; TCRdb outputs TRBD1, but without DNA this stays unchecked. CDR1 and CDR2 (germline): SGHTA, FQGNSA. This CDR3 has 14 residues. The CDR3 reads CASSLVPGGNGYTF. Using reference TRBV7-2 and TRBJ1-2 for the parts outside the CDR3, the full variable domain is GAGVSQSPSNKVTEKGKDVELRCDPISGHTALYWYRQSLGQGLEFLIYFQGNSAPDKSGLPSDRFSAERTGGSVSTLTIQRTQQEDSAVYLCASSLVPGGNGYTFGSGTRLTVV.

This clonotype is classed as medium-sized (0.01 to 0.1%) by frequency. The rearrangement uses TRBV29-1 and TRBJ1-2. Germline V gene data show CDR1 as SQVTM and CDR2 as ANQGSEA. CDR3 size: 11 residues. CDR3 loop: CSVKGVYGYTF.

This clonotype shows up as medium-sized (0.01 to 0.1%) by frequency. The CDR3 region is CSARDHPTGQTEAFF. The rearrangement links TRBV20-1 to TRBJ1-1; TCRdb indicates TRBD1, and absent DNA this call remains unverified. The CDR3 covers 15 residues. Germline V gene data show CDR1 as DFQATT and CDR2 as SNEGSKA (reference sequence).

The chain uses TRBV4-3 and TRBJ1-3. The CDR3 runs to 17 residues. CDR1 LGHNA and CDR2 YSLEER come from the germline V gene. The CDR3 spells CASSQDFHGAAGNTIYF.

Measured by frequency, this clonotype is medium-sized. This chain links TRBV29-1 with TRBJ2-1; as DNA is missing, the TRBD2 call by TCRdb cannot be tested. Germline V gene lookup returns CDR1 SQVTM and CDR2 ANQGSEA. The CDR3 has 13 residues. The CDR3: CSVTSGVYNEQFF.

The J gene is TRBJ2-1, the V gene TRBV25-1. The germline V gene encodes CDR1 MGHDK and CDR2 SYGVNS. The CDR3 covers 12 residues. The CDR3 sequence is CASSENVDEQFF.

V and J are TRBV29-1 and TRBJ2-7. CDR1 and CDR2 from the germline V gene are SQVTM and ANQGSEA. This CDR3 is 11 amino acids long. The CDR3 loop is CSVAGISEQYF.

The chain has TRBV4-3 and TRBJ2-5. The CDR3 totals 15 residues. Per germline, CDR1 LGHNA and CDR2 YSLEER. CDR3 amino acids: CASSQRTAYQETQYF.

This clonotype is identified as medium-sized from frequency. The genes are TRBV5-6 and TRBJ2-3. Germline V lookup: CDR1 SGHDT, CDR2 YYEEEE. This CDR3 comprises 12 residues. CDR3 protein: CASSFGTDTQYF.

This clonotype is labeled medium-sized based on frequency. The chain uses TRBV6-5 and TRBJ2-7; TCRdb calls TRBD2, which cannot be checked without DNA. CDR3 length: 13 residues. The germline V gene has CDR1 MNHEY and CDR2 SVGAGI. CDR3 sequence reads: CASSYPLGPEQYF.